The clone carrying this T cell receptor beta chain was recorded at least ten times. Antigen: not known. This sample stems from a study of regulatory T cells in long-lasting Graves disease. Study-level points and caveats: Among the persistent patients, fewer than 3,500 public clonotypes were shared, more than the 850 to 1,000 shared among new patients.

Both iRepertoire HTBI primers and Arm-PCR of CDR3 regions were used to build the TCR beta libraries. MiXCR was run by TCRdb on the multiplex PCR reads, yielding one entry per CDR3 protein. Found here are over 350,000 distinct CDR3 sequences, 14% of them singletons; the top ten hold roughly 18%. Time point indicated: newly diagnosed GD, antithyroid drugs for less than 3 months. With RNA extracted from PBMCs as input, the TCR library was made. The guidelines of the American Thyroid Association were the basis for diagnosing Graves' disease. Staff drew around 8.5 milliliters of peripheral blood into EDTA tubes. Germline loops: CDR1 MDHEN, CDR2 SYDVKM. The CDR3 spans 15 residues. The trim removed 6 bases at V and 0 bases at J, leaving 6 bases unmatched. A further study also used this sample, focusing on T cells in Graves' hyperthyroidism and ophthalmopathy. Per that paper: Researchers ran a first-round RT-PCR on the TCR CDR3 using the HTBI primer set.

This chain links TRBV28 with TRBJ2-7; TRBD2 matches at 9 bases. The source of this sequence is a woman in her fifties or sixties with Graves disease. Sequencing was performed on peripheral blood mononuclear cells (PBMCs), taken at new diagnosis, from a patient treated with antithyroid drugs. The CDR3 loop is CASSQTSGYSYEQYF. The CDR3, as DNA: TGTGCCAGCAGCCAAACTAGCGGGTACTCCTACGAGCAGTACTTC.